These T cell receptor beta chains were read from a single sample in a study of CD8 T cells in ankylosing spondylitis. TCRdb itself ran the 5' RACE reads through MiXCR, one entry per CDR3 protein. This table holds around 300,000 distinct CDR3 sequences, 9.5% to 13% found once. Sequenced material: blood, either unsorted or a sorted T cell fraction (not recorded which). The receptors derive from a female donor with ankylosing spondylitis or in good health (not recorded which). Both conserved end residues are part of each CDR3. A D gene is named only where the DNA matches it firmly. Part of the rows lack a size; the others show once, few, many or a class for expanded clones.

TRBD2	TRBV20-1	TRBJ2-1	.	CSANPSGSYNEQFF	TGCAGTGCTAACCCTAGCGGGAGCTACAATGAGCAGTTCTTC
.	TRBV11-1	TRBJ2-1	.	CASSFYGPSSFIYNEQFF	TGTGCCAGCAGCTTCTATGGGCCCTCCTCCTTTATCTACAATGAGCAGTTCTTC
TRBD1	TRBV20-1	TRBJ2-7	many	CSASLGTGGYEQYF	TGCAGTGCTAGCCTGGGGACAGGGGGATACGAGCAGTACTTC
.	TRBV7-9	TRBJ2-1	.	CASSFDVNEQFF	TGTGCCAGCAGCTTCGATGTCAATGAGCAGTTCTTC
.	TRBV20-1	TRBJ1-1	many	CSARGGSSVNTEAFF	TGCAGTGCTAGAGGAGGTTCTAGCGTGAACACTGAAGCTTTCTTT
TRBD2	TRBV12-3/TRBV12-4	TRBJ2-7	many	CASSPSEGLAADQYF	TGTGCCAGCAGTCCCAGCGAGGGACTAGCGGCCGATCAGTACTTC
TRBD1	TRBV12-3/TRBV12-4	TRBJ1-1	many	CASSPSVGQGKAFF	TGTGCCAGCAGCCCGTCCGTGGGACAGGGTAAGGCTTTCTTT
TRBD2	TRBV20-1	TRBJ2-1	.	CSLYGPRGNEQFF	TGCAGTCTCTACGGGCCGCGGGGGAATGAGCAGTTCTTC
TRBD2	TRBV15	TRBJ2-3	few	CATSRDLAGGPTDTQYF	TGTGCCACCAGCAGAGATCTAGCGGGAGGGCCCACAGATACGCAGTATTTT
.	TRBV12-3/TRBV12-4	TRBJ1-5	many	CASGTGKDQPQHF	TGTGCCAGCGGTACAGGGAAGGATCAGCCCCAGCATTTT
TRBD2	TRBV20-1	TRBJ2-3	many	CSAREGTSGVADTQYF	TGCAGTGCTAGAGAGGGGACTAGCGGGGTGGCAGATACGCAGTATTTT
.	TRBV20-1	TRBJ1-2	.	CSAYPVGREAGYTF	TGCAGTGCTTATCCAGTGGGACGGGAGGCCGGCTACACCTTC
.	TRBV5-1	TRBJ2-3	few	CASEGGTSTDTQYF	TGCGCCAGCGAAGGGGGGACCAGCACAGATACGCAGTATTTT
TRBD1	TRBV12-3/TRBV12-4	TRBJ1-6	many	CASSEDRGGNSPLHF	TGTGCCAGCAGTGAGGACAGGGGCGGCAATTCACCCCTCCACTTT
TRBD1	TRBV6-1	TRBJ1-1	.	CASGVLGQAEAFF	TGTGCCAGCGGGGTCCTCGGACAGGCTGAAGCTTTCTTT
TRBD1	TRBV29-1	TRBJ2-3	many	CSVPGQRTDTQYF	TGCAGCGTTCCGGGACAGCGCACAGATACGCAGTATTTT
TRBD2	TRBV7-2	TRBJ2-3	many	CASAPRGGRNTDTQYF	TGTGCCAGCGCCCCCCGGGGCGGGAGGAATACAGATACGCAGTATTTT
.	TRBV5-1	TRBJ2-7	.	CASSFYHAYEQYF	TGCGCCAGCAGCTTTTACCACGCCTACGAGCAGTACTTC
.	TRBV19	TRBJ1-1	few	CASSILPGSNTEAFF	TGTGCCAGTAGTATCCTTCCGGGTTCGAACACTGAAGCTTTCTTT
TRBD2	TRBV5-6	TRBJ2-1	many	CASSLERTSGLEQFF	TGTGCCAGCAGCTTGGAAAGGACTAGCGGCCTTGAGCAGTTCTTC
.	TRBV28	TRBJ2-3	few	CASSFMPDTQYF	TGTGCCAGCAGTTTTATGCCAGATACGCAGTATTTT
TRBD1	TRBV10-2	TRBJ2-2	many	CASIRTGTGRSGELFF	TGCGCCAGCATCCGTACCGGGACAGGGCGATCCGGGGAGCTGTTTTTT
.	TRBV20-1	TRBJ2-3	.	CSASPRLGRTDTQYF	TGCAGTGCTAGCCCGCGGCTAGGACGGACAGATACGCAGTATTTT
TRBD2	TRBV29-1	TRBJ2-1	many	CSVGLAGSINEQFF	TGCAGCGTTGGACTAGCGGGTTCGATCAATGAGCAGTTCTTC
TRBD2	TRBV5-1	TRBJ2-5	many	CASSGLAEETQYF	TGCGCCAGCAGTGGCCTAGCGGAAGAGACCCAGTACTTC
.	TRBV29-1	TRBJ2-7	many	CSVVLIRSSYEQYF	TGCAGCGTTGTTCTGATCCGGTCCTCCTACGAGCAGTACTTC
TRBD1	TRBV28	TRBJ2-5	many	CASTNGQGAQETQYF	TGTGCCAGCACCAACGGACAGGGGGCCCAAGAGACCCAGTACTTC
.	TRBV7-8	TRBJ2-2	.	CASSSLEIGGTGELFF	TGTGCCAGCAGCTCACTAGAAATTGGGGGCACCGGGGAGCTGTTTTTT
TRBD1	TRBV5-4	TRBJ1-2	many	CASSLRDRTTF	TGTGCCAGCAGCCTCCGGGACAGGACCACCTTC
.	TRBV7-2	TRBJ2-2	many	CASSLALGELFF	TGTGCCAGCAGCTTAGCCTTGGGGGAGCTGTTTTTT
.	TRBV28	TRBJ2-3	few	CASSVAGRIDTQYF	TGTGCCAGCAGCGTGGCAGGGAGGATAGATACGCAGTATTTT
TRBD2	TRBV10-2	TRBJ2-1	many	CASRVAGGSSYNEQFF	TGCGCCAGCAGGGTAGCGGGAGGGAGCTCCTACAATGAGCAGTTCTTC
.	TRBV7-9	TRBJ1-6	.	CAATSSYNSPLHF	TGTGCCGCTACTAGCTCCTATAATTCACCCCTCCACTTT
TRBD2	TRBV25-1	TRBJ2-7	many	CASLGLAAYEQYF	TGTGCCAGCCTTGGACTAGCGGCCTACGAGCAGTACTTC
TRBD1	TRBV20-1	TRBJ1-6	many	CSARYRGYSPLHF	TGCAGTGCTAGGTACAGGGGCTATTCACCCCTCCACTTT
TRBD1	TRBV5-1	TRBJ1-2	many	CASSLSDRVDYGYTF	TGCGCCAGCAGCTTATCGGACAGGGTCGACTATGGCTACACCTTC